These 18 T cell receptor beta chains came from one sample sequenced in a study of shared clonotypes between healthy human individuals. The repertoire was sequenced with immunoSEQ multiplex PCR; TCRdb's copy has only in-frame clones and lacks some. The profile shows more than 1 million clones, around 82% of them singletons. The sequenced sample was memory CD4+ T cells from PBMCs. Sample subset: CD45RA-negative fraction. The source is a man younger than 35 in good health. Some clones in this sample may be carry-over from other donors' samples.

The table lists this clone with many counts. This chain links TRBV5-1 with TRBJ2-3, with 7 bases lining up with TRBD2. The CDR3 runs to 14 residues. Per germline, CDR1 SGHRS and CDR2 YFSETQ. Unmatched junction bases numbered 4, after V lost 2 bases and J lost 4 bases. The CDR3 DNA follows: TGCGCCAGCAGCTTTGGACTAGGGCCAGATACGCAGTATTTT. This sequence encodes CASSFGLGPDTQYF.

This clone appeared a single time. This chain joins TRBV18 and TRBJ1-1; 12 nucleotides match TRBD1. The CDR3 loop spans 16 amino acids. V was clipped by 4 bases and J by 4 bases; unmatched bases: 7. Per germline, CDR1 KGHSH and CDR2 LQKENI. CDR3 coding DNA: TGTGCCAGCTCACGGGGGACAGGGGGCAGGGGCACTGAAGCTTTCTTT. As protein: CASSRGTGGRGTEAFF.

The rearrangement uses TRBV4-1 and TRBJ2-6, with D possibly matching TRBD1 (6 bases). The CDR3 is 18 amino acids. V lost 2 bases, J lost 3 bases, and 17 bases lay in between. The germline V gene encodes CDR1 MGHRA and CDR2 YSYEKL. CDR3 coding DNA: TGCGCCAGCAGCCAATGGTTTGGGGGCGTTGGTGGGGCCAACGTCCTGACTTTC. Its protein product is CASSQWFGGVGGANVLTF.

The CDR3 spells CASRFPGLRTDTQYF. CDR3 nucleotide sequence: TGTGCCAGCAGGTTCCCGGGACTGCGCACAGATACGCAGTATTTT. This chain uses TRBV6-5 with TRBJ2-3; weak D call: TRBD2 (6 bases). The CDR3 extends over 15 amino acids. The V end lost 6 bases, the J end lost 1 base, and 14 bases lay between the germline ends. Germline V gives CDR1 MNHEY, CDR2 SVGAGI.

This chain links TRBV4-2 with TRBJ2-1, with unresolved D. The CDR3 totals 14 residues. Trimming cost V 2 bases and J 0 bases, with 5 bases left between them. The germline V gene has CDR1 LGHNA and CDR2 YNFKEQ. CDR3 nucleotides: TGTGCCAGCAGCCAACAAAGCTCCTACAATGAGCAGTTCTTC. Its translation is CASSQQSSYNEQFF.

J is TRBJ1-6 and V is TRBV5-1; 10 positions match TRBD1. V was pared by 4 bases and J by 12 bases, with 4 bases of the junction left unmatched. This CDR3 has 13 residues. Germline lookup yields CDR1 SGHRS and CDR2 YFSETQ. CDR3 in amino acids: CASSGDRGRPLHF. CDR3 coding DNA: TGCGCCAGCAGCGGCGACAGGGGGCGACCCCTCCACTTT.

V usage is TRBV6-5 and J usage is TRBJ1-1; the D is unclear. Looked up from germline, CDR1 is MNHEY and CDR2 is SVGAGI. V was shortened by 7 bases and J by 11 bases, with 14 bases between the two germline ends. CDR3 length: 11 amino acids. The CDR3, as DNA: TGTGCCAGCAAAACGGGGAGCCAGGCTTTCTTT. Residues: CASKTGSQAFF.

This clone was seen once. The chain couples TRBV6-1 to TRBJ2-3; no reliable D call. Germline lookup yields CDR1 MNHNS and CDR2 SASEGT. This CDR3 contains 13 residues. Trimming removed 7 bases at V and 0 bases at J, with 8 bases between. CDR3 sequence reads: CASNTGSTDTQYF. The DNA for the CDR3 is TGTGCCAGCAATACCGGGAGCACAGATACGCAGTATTTT.

Comments on this clone: Within the sample, other DNA sequences also encode this same CDR3. The chain joins TRBV5-1 to TRBJ1-4, with D perhaps TRBD1 (6 bases). The CDR3 has 14 residues. V was shortened by 0 bases and J by 3 bases, with 6 bases between the two germline ends. CDR1 is SGHRS, CDR2 YFSETQ, per germline. CDR3 sequence: CASSLGTANEKLFF. In DNA form, the CDR3 reads TGCGCCAGCAGCTTGGGGACAGCTAATGAAAAACTGTTTTTT. Full variable domain (remainder filled in from reference TRBV5-1 and TRBJ1-4): KAGVTQTPRYLIKTRGQQVTLSCSPISGHRSVSWYQQTPGQGLQFLFEYFSETQRNKGNFPGRFSGRQFSNSRSEMNVSTLELGDSALYLCASSLGTANEKLFFGSGTQLSVL.

This clone showed up just a few times. The V call is TRBV7-8, the J call TRBJ2-1, with a possible D match to TRBD2 (5 bases). CDR3 length: 13 amino acids. With 0 bases removed from V and 5 bases from J, the gap between germline ends came to 5 bases. Germline CDR1 and CDR2: SGHVS and FQNEAQ. CDR3 sequence: CASSLARDNEQFF. CDR3 nucleotides: TGTGCCAGCAGCTTAGCGCGGGACAATGAGCAGTTCTTC.

The chain employs TRBV19 and TRBJ2-3, with D uncertain. The CDR3 spans 14 residues. The V end lost 7 bases, the J end lost 4 bases, and 15 bases lay between the germline ends. Per germline, CDR1 LNHDA and CDR2 SQIVND (reference sequence). CDR3 in DNA: TGTGCCAGTAAGGCAGTCGTTTTTTCAGATACGCAGTATTTT. Translation gives CASKAVVFSDTQYF.

The chain has TRBV30 and TRBJ1-5, with TRBD1 matching over 8 bases. The trim removed 4 bases at V and 6 bases at J, leaving 5 bases unmatched. CDR3 length: 13 residues. CDR1 GTSNPN and CDR2 SVGIG come from the germline V gene (reference sequence). Here the CDR3 reads CAWIGRGRQPQHF. DNA for the CDR3: TGTGCCTGGATCGGCAGGGGGCGTCAGCCCCAGCATTTT.

The rearrangement joins TRBV11-2 to TRBJ2-3; 8 bases align to TRBD1. This CDR3 region has 17 residues. Germline CDR1 and CDR2: SGHAT and FQNNGV. V dropped 5 bases and J dropped 2; count of bases not matched to a gene: 12. Here the CDR3 DNA reads TGTGCCAGCAGCCTAGGGTGGGGGACAGGCAACACAGATACGCAGTATTTT. Residues: CASSLGWGTGNTDTQYF. Together with reference TRBV11-2 and TRBJ2-3, the CDR3 gives the full variable domain: EAGVAQSPRYKIIEKRQSVAFWCNPISGHATLYWYQQILGQGPKLLIQFQNNGVVDDSQLPKDRFSAERLKGVDSTLKIQPAKLEDSAVYLCASSLGWGTGNTDTQYFGPGTRLTVL.

The chain has TRBV5-1 and TRBJ1-5, with TRBD1 identical over 8 bases. CDR1 and CDR2 from the germline V gene are SGHRS and YFSETQ. V trimming: 4 bases; J trimming: 7 bases; junction bases outside the gene matches: 7. The CDR3 consists of 14 residues. This chain's CDR3 is CASSNDAGGQPQHF. In DNA, the CDR3 is TGCGCCAGCAGCAACGACGCAGGGGGCCAGCCCCAGCATTTT. The full variable domain, completed using reference TRBV5-1 and TRBJ1-5, is KAGVTQTPRYLIKTRGQQVTLSCSPISGHRSVSWYQQTPGQGLQFLFEYFSETQRNKGNFPGRFSGRQFSNSRSEMNVSTLELGDSALYLCASSNDAGGQPQHFGDGTRLSIL.

This clone was counted a few times. V usage is TRBV6-1 and J usage is TRBJ1-2; no definite D call. Trimming shortened V by 2 bases and J by 8 bases, and 12 bases separated the two germline ends. Germline-derived CDR1 and CDR2 are MNHNS and SASEGT. This CDR3 is built from 13 residues. The DNA for the CDR3 is TGTGCCAGCAGTGAATTGGCAATTTCGGGCTACACCTTC. Translation gives CASSELAISGYTF.

The chain carries TRBV27 and TRBJ1-5; TRBD1 might be the D (5 bases). With 4 bases removed from V and 0 bases from J, the gap between germline ends came to 7 bases. Germline-derived CDR1 and CDR2 are MNHEY and SMNVEV (reference sequence). The CDR3 totals 14 residues. CDR3 sequence reads: CASSYRYSNQPQHF. DNA of the CDR3: TGTGCCAGCAGTTACAGGTATAGCAATCAGCCCCAGCATTTT.

CDR3: CATTPRDLRETQYF. The CDR3 coding sequence is TGTGCCACCACCCCTCGGGATTTGAGGGAGACCCAGTACTTC. The chain employs TRBV6-5 and TRBJ2-5; D is possibly TRBD2 (5 bases). In germline, CDR1 is MNHEY, CDR2 SVGAGI. The CDR3 contains 14 residues. Trimming took off 10 bases at V and 5 bases at J, with 20 bases between the two ends.

The rearrangement links TRBV2 to TRBJ2-1; 9 bases fit TRBD2. The CDR3 is made up of 15 amino acids. Germline CDR1 and CDR2: SNHLY and FYNNEI. The ends lost 7 bases at V and 12 bases at J; junction bases unmatched: 16. In DNA, the CDR3 is TGTGCCAGCAAACCCGGGACTAGCTATGAAAGAAGGCAGTTCTTC. Translated: CASKPGTSYERRQFF.